This T cell receptor (beta chain) comes out of a study of CXCR3-negative and CXCR3-positive naive CD8 T cells. Study details: The libraries together contributed about 135 million TRB reads, each supplying about 1.5 +/- 0.3 million. Study-wide results and caveats: Cryopreserved cells showed partially decreased CXCR3 expression, and most assays used fresh PBMCs. With surface CD5 comparable between naive subsets, TCR strength was estimated using properties derived from the TRB CDR3. CXCR3-expressing naive cells carried TRB CDR3s more hydrophobic than those of CXCR3-negative naive cells.

Of note for this clonotype: Antigen specificity is unknown.

CD45RO-CCR7+CD27+CD95- characterized naive CD8+ T cells. The libraries of TRB cDNA were prepared using 5' RACE with UMI labels. For each CDR3 protein, TCRdb gives one entry from its re-call of the 5' RACE reads, without DNA. Its table lists some 140,000 distinct CDR3 sequences. The clonotype was recovered from a human donor in good health. Some clones in this sample may be carry-over from other donors' samples. Sequenced sample: naive CXCR3+ CD8+ T cells from blood. Subset described: CD45RO-CCR7+CD27+CD95- naive CD8+ T cells expressing CXCR3 (TNR3+).

This CDR3 reads CASSHILSYEQYF. The J gene is TRBJ2-7, the V gene TRBV4-1. There are 13 residues in the CDR3. Germline CDR1 reads MGHRA; CDR2 reads YSYEKL.